This paragraph covers one T cell receptor beta chain sequence. Extracted from the samples, RNA was reverse transcribed into cDNA to serve as the sequencing template. Some clones are missing from TCRdb's copy, which holds only in-frame ones; the method was immunoSEQ multiplex PCR. This table has some 150,000 clones, approximately 80% appearing once. Treatment: oral pan-JAK inhibitor, 5-10 mg twice daily. This record comes from a study of CD8+ T cells in alopecia areata. The J segment lost 4 bases and the V segment lost 5 bases, leaving 7 bases of the junction unmatched. The CDR3 is 17 residues long. Germline V gene data show CDR1 as SGHTA and CDR2 as FQGNSA.

The sequence was collected from a human donor with alopecia areata. Specimen: CD8+ T cells sorted from blood, collected at week 4, from a patient treated with tofacitinib. The rearrangement uses TRBV7-2 and TRBJ1-6; 11 nucleotides line up with TRBD1. The CDR3 bases are TGTGCCAGCAGCCCGATCGGACAGGGGGCATATAATTCACCCCTCCACTTT. This translates into CASSPIGQGAYNSPLHF.